This TCR beta chain was captured in a study of T cell responses to AZD1222 COVID-19 vaccine. Notes on the study in general: Across the whole spike, CD4 TCRs peaked at regions 160-218 and 743-854.

The CDR3 totals 18 residues. Germline CDR1 MNHEY, CDR2 SMNVEV (reference sequence). V dropped 4 bases and J dropped 6; count of bases not matched to a gene: 18. The data were produced by immunoSEQ multiplex PCR, yet TCRdb's version contains in-frame clones alone and is incomplete. The data hold 140,000 or so clones, with about 88% observed a single time. Comment on this clone: No antigen is known for it.

The TCR comes from an adult in good health. The source material was peripheral blood, sampled on day 0 of AZD1222 vaccination. This chain joins TRBV27 and TRBJ1-2, with 9 bases fitting TRBD1. The CDR3 region has the DNA TGTGCCAGCAGTTCGCCGTTAGGACTAGGGACAGGGAGCGATGGCTACACCTTC. Encoded protein: CASSSPLGLGTGSDGYTF.